A single sample gave rise to the 21 T cell receptor beta chains below, sequenced in a study of blood T cell repertoires in COVID-19. Here immunoSEQ multiplex PCR was the method, and the copy in TCRdb shows in-frame clones only, minus some. The table lists 150,000 to 200,000 clones, 86% of them singletons. Material for sequencing was peripheral blood. The receptors were gathered from a man younger than 30 with acute or convalescent COVID-19.

The V and J genes are TRBV15 and TRBJ1-6; 8 positions match TRBD1. The trim removed 1 base at V and 10 bases at J, leaving 3 bases unmatched. The germline V gene has CDR1 LNHNV and CDR2 YYDKDF (reference sequence). There are 14 residues in the CDR3. Here the CDR3 reads CATSRVGQVSPLHF. For the CDR3, the DNA is TGTGCCACCAGCAGAGTGGGACAGGTCTCACCCCTCCACTTT.

The V gene is TRBV27, the J gene TRBJ2-1; 15 nucleotides agree with TRBD2. This CDR3 has 14 amino acids. Trimming removed 4 bases from V and 14 bases from J; junction bases left unmatched: 6. CDR1 and CDR2 (germline): MNHEY, SMNVEV (reference sequence). The CDR3 spells CASSYGLAGGLEFF. The CDR3 nucleotides are TGTGCCAGCAGTTACGGACTAGCGGGGGGGCTTGAGTTCTTC.

The V call is TRBV27, the J call TRBJ2-3; D possibly corresponds to TRBD2 (6 bases). CDR3 length: 14 amino acids. The V end lost 4 bases, the J end lost 0 bases, and 8 bases lay between the germline ends. Germline V gives CDR1 MNHEY, CDR2 SMNVEV (reference sequence). This chain's CDR3 is CASSSGLSTDTQYF. The DNA of the CDR3 is TGTGCCAGCAGTTCGGGACTCAGCACAGATACGCAGTATTTT.

The chain has TRBV3-1 (or the pseudogene TRBV3-2) and TRBJ1-5; maybe TRBD1 (5 bases). The CDR3 contains 16 residues. The germline V gene encodes CDR1 LGHDT and CDR2 YNNKEL (reference sequence). The germline V and J ends were trimmed by 2 bases and 4 bases, with 15 bases remaining between them. The CDR3 protein is CASSQNRDSRNQPQHF. The CDR3 region has the DNA TGTGCCAGCAGCCAAAACCGGGACTCTAGAAATCAGCCCCAGCATTTT.

The chain recombines TRBV28 with TRBJ1-4; TRBD1 is a possible D gene (5 bases). V lost 6 bases and J 0 bases, leaving 14 bases between the germline ends. CDR1 is MDHEN, CDR2 SYDVKM, per germline. This CDR3 region has 16 residues. The chain's CDR3 is CASSTQGQPTNEKLFF. CDR3 DNA: TGTGCCAGCAGCACGCAAGGACAACCAACTAATGAAAAACTGTTTTTT.

V usage is TRBV6-5 and J usage is TRBJ2-3, with D possibly being TRBD2 (7 bases). The V end lost 3 bases, the J end lost 2 bases, and 12 bases lay between the germline ends. Germline CDR1 and CDR2: MNHEY and SVGAGI. The CDR3 has 15 residues. The CDR3 loop is CASSYTGGNTDTQYF. The CDR3 region has the DNA TGTGCCAGCAGTTATACGGGGGGCAACACAGATACGCAGTATTTT.

The chain joins TRBV19 to TRBJ2-7; 8 nucleotides agree with TRBD1. Germline lookup yields CDR1 LNHDA and CDR2 SQIVND (reference sequence). The trim removed 5 bases at V and 7 bases at J, leaving 13 bases unmatched. The CDR3 length is 15 residues. For the CDR3, the DNA is TGTGCCAGTAGTCCGAGCCCAGGGGGCCTAAGGGAGCAGTACTTC. Amino acid sequence: CASSPSPGGLREQYF.

This clone was recorded once. This chain links TRBV18 with TRBJ2-5; 11 nucleotides match TRBD1. J gave up 5 bases and V 5 bases, and 7 bases lay outside the gene matches. This CDR3 has 15 residues. CDR1 KGHSH and CDR2 LQKENI come from the germline V gene. The CDR3 DNA sequence: TGTGCCAGCTCATCCCGGACAGGGGGCGATGAGACCCAGTACTTC. It codes for CASSSRTGGDETQYF.

This chain links TRBV19 with TRBJ2-7, with 7 bases lining up with TRBD1. This CDR3 has 13 amino acids. Germline CDR1 and CDR2: LNHDA and SQIVND (reference sequence). After removal of 4 bases from V and 2 bases from J, the junction contained 2 bases not matched to a gene. CDR3 residues: CASSTDRAYEQYF. The CDR3 DNA reads TGTGCCAGTAGTACCGACAGGGCCTACGAGCAGTACTTC.

Regarding this clone: Other DNA sequences in the sample encode the same CDR3. The rearrangement links TRBV18 to TRBJ1-1; TRBD1 agrees at 7 bases. The trim removed 3 bases at V and 1 base at J, leaving 5 bases unmatched. Germline CDR1 KGHSH, CDR2 LQKENI. The CDR3 spans 15 residues. CDR3 sequence reads: CASSPKTGRNTEAFF. CDR3 DNA: TGTGCCAGCTCACCGAAGACAGGGAGGAACACTGAAGCTTTCTTT.

In DNA form, the CDR3 reads TGTGCCAGCAGCAGACAGGGGGCTTCTACGCAGTATTTT. Protein sequence: CASSRQGASTQYF. The chain carries TRBV7-3 and TRBJ2-3; 10 bases match TRBD1. CDR3 length: 13 residues. The V gene's germline CDR1 is SGHTA and CDR2 FQGTGA. V shed 5 bases, J shed 8 bases, and the junction held 4 bases outside the gene matches. Using reference TRBV7-3 and TRBJ2-3 for the parts outside the CDR3, the full variable domain is GAGVSQTPSNKVTEKGKYVELRCDPISGHTALYWYRQSLGQGPEFLIYFQGTGAADDSGLPNDRFFAVRPEGSVSTLKIQRTERGDSAVYLCASSRQGASTQYFGPGTRLTVL.

On this clone itself: One junction end does not reproduce the germline sequence, and a read error may be involved. The CDR3 reads CASSSGLAGWNF. In DNA form, the CDR3 reads TGTGCCAGCAGCTCCGGGCTAGCGGGGTGGAATTTT. The chain carries TRBV12-3 or TRBV12-4 and TRBJ2-3; 9 bases map to TRBD2. The CDR3 loop spans 12 amino acids.

This clone was picked up one time. CDR3 residues: CASTRDSSSYNEQFF. Here the CDR3 DNA reads TGTGCCAGCACCCGGGACTCGAGCTCCTACAATGAGCAGTTCTTC. The chain carries TRBV6-5 and TRBJ2-1; possible D gene TRBD2, 6 bases. The CDR3 sequence is 15 residues long. CDR1 is MNHEY and CDR2 is SVGAGI in the germline V gene. The germline V and J ends were trimmed by 7 bases and 0 bases, with 13 bases remaining between them.

V usage is TRBV6-5 and J usage is TRBJ2-1; TRBD2 aligns across 14 bases. The V gene's germline CDR1 is MNHEY and CDR2 SVGAGI. V dropped 6 bases and J dropped 8; count of bases not matched to a gene: 6. The CDR3 extends over 15 amino acids. The CDR3 nucleotides are TGTGCCAGCAGCAAGACTAGCGGGGGGGCCGATGAGCAGTTCTTC. Its protein is CASSKTSGGADEQFF.

The V gene is TRBV18, the J gene TRBJ2-7; D perhaps matches TRBD1 (5 bases). CDR1 and CDR2 (germline): KGHSH, LQKENI. The CDR3 length is 15 residues. Deletions cut 0 bases from V and 4 bases from J, with 13 bases between. As DNA, the CDR3 is TGTGCCAGCTCACCACCGGCCCGGCAGGGTTACGAGCAGTACTTC. It specifies CASSPPARQGYEQYF.

This clone occurred once. The rearrangement joins TRBV19 to TRBJ1-2, with D tentatively TRBD1 (5 bases). V lost 3 bases, J lost 6 bases, and 14 bases lay in between. Germline V gene data show CDR1 as LNHDA and CDR2 as SQIVND (reference sequence). The CDR3 is made up of 14 amino acids. The CDR3 DNA follows: TGTGCCAGTAGTATGGGGCAGGATCTTGATGGCTACACCTTC. It translates to CASSMGQDLDGYTF.

The chain combines TRBV6-5 with TRBJ1-5, with 8 bases fitting TRBD1. V gave up 6 bases and J gave up 7 bases; unmatched junction bases: 2. The CDR3 has 12 amino acids. CDR1 is MNHEY and CDR2 is SVGAGI in the germline V gene. The CDR3 sequence: CASRTGEQPQHF. As DNA, the CDR3 is TGTGCCAGCAGGACAGGGGAGCAGCCCCAGCATTTT.

In this sample, this clone turned up a few times. The chain combines TRBV5-1 with TRBJ2-7; 7 positions match TRBD2. Germline V gene lookup returns CDR1 SGHRS and CDR2 YFSETQ. The CDR3 runs 13 residues. Trimming cost V 4 bases and J 9 bases; bases outside gene matches: 10. The CDR3 protein is CASSPSGVGRQYV. In DNA, the CDR3 is TGCGCCAGCAGCCCGAGCGGGGTAGGAAGGCAGTACGTC.

The chain carries TRBV7-3 and TRBJ2-1; D remains unclear. The V end lost 2 bases, the J end lost 0 bases, and 8 bases lay between the germline ends. CDR1 SGHTA and CDR2 FQGTGA come from the germline V gene. CDR3 length: 15 amino acids. The CDR3 reads CASSLSRNSYNEQFF. Here the CDR3 DNA reads TGTGCCAGCAGCTTATCCAGAAACTCCTACAATGAGCAGTTCTTC.

With respect to this clone: Other DNA sequences in the sample encode the same CDR3. This chain uses TRBV6-5 with TRBJ1-1; 8 nucleotides align to TRBD1. The CDR3 contains 15 residues. Germline V CDR1 and CDR2: MNHEY, SVGAGI. Germline trimming cut 7 bases from V and 2 bases from J; bases unmatched to any gene: 9. CDR3 DNA sequence: TGTGCCAGCACTGGACAGGGCCATCGAAACACTGAAGCTTTCTTT. Translating gives CASTGQGHRNTEAFF.

The genes are TRBV7-9 and TRBJ2-2, with D perhaps matching TRBD2 (6 bases). V shed 10 bases and J shed 2 bases, with 17 bases lying between them. Germline assignment: CDR1 SEHNR and CDR2 FQNEAQ (reference sequence). The CDR3 is made up of 15 amino acids. The CDR3 reads CATLGEDTNTGELFF. The DNA for the CDR3 is TGTGCCACCCTAGGGGAGGACACCAACACCGGGGAGCTGTTTTTT.